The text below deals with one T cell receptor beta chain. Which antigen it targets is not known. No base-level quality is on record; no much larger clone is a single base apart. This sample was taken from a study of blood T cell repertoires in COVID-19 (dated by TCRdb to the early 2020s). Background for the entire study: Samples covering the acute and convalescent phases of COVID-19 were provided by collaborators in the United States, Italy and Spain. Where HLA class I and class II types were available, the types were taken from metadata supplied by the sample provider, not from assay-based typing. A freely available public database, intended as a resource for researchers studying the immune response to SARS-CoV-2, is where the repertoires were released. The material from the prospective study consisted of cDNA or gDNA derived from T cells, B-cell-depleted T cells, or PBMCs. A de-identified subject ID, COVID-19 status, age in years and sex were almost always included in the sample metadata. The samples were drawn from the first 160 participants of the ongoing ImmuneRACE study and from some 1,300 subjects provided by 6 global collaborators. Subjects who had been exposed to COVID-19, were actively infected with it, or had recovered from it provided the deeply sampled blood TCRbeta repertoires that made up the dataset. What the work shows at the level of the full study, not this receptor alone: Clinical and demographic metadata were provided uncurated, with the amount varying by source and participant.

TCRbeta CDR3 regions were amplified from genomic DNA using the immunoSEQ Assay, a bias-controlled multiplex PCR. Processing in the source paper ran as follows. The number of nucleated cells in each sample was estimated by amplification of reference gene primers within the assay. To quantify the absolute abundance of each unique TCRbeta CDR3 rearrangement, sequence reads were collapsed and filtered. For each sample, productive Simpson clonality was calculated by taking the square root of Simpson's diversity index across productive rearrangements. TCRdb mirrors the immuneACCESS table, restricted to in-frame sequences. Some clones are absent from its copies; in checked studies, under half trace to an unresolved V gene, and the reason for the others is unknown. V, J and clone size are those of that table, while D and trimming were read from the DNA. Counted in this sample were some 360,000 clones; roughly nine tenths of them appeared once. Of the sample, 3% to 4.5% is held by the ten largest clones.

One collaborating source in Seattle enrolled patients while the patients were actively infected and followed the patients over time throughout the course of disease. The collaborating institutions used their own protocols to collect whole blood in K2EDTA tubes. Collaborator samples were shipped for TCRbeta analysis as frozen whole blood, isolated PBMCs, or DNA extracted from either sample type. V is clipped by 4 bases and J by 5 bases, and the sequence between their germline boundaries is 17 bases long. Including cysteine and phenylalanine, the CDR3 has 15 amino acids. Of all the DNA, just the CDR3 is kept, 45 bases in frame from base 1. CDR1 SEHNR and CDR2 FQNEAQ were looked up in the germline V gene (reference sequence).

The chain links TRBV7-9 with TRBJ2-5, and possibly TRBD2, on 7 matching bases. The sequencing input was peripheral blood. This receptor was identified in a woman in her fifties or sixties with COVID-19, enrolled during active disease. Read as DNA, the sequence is TGTGCCAGCAGCTCCCGAGGGGGGGGCCGGGAGACCCAGTACTTC. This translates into CASSSRGGGRETQYF.